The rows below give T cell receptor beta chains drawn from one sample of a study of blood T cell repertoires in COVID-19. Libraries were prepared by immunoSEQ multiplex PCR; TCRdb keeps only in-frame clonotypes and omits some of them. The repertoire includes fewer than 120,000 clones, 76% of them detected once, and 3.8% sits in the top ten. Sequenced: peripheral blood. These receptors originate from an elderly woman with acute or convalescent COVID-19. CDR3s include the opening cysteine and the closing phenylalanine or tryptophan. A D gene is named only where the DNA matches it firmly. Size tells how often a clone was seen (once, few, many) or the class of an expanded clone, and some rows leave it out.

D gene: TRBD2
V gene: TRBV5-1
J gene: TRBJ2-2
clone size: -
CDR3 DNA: TGCGCCAGCAGCTTGGGGGGACTAGCGACCGGGGAGCTGTTTTTT
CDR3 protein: CASSLGGLATGELFF

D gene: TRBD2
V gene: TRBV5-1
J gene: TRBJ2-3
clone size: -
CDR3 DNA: TGCGCCAGCAGTTCCAACAGCGGGGGGGCTAAAGATACGCAGTATTTT
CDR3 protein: CASSSNSGGAKDTQYF

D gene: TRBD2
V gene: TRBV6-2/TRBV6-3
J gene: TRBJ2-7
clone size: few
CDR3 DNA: TGTGCCAGCAGTTATCAACTTTGGCGGGGGGACTACGAGCAGTACTTC
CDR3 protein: CASSYQLWRGDYEQYF

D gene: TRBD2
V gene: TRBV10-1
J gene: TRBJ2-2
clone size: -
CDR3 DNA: TGCGCCAGCAGTCGTAGCGGGACGAACGGGGAGCTGTTTTTT
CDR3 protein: CASSRSGTNGELFF

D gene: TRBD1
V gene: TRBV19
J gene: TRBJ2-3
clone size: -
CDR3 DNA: TGTGCCAGTAGTAGGCAGGGGGACACTAGCACAGATACGCAGTATTTT
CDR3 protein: CASSRQGDTSTDTQYF

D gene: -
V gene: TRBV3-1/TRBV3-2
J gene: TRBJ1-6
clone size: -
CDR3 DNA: TGTGCCAGCAGCCAAGGAGGCCCCAACCAGGGCTCACCCCTCCACTTT
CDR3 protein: CASSQGGPNQGSPLHF

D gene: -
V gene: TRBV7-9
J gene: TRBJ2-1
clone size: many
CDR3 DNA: TGTGCCAGCAGCTTCCTCCCCCTTCAGCGTCAAAACAATGAGCAGTTCTTC
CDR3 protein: CASSFLPLQRQNNEQFF

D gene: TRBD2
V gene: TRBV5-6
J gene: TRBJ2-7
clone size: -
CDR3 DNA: TGTGCCAGCAGCCTAGCGGGAGCCGACCACGAGCAGTACTTC
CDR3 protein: CASSLAGADHEQYF

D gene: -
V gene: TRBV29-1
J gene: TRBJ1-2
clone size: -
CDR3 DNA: TGCAGCGTTGCGGGGTACTATGGCTACACCTTC
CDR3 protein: CSVAGYYGYTF

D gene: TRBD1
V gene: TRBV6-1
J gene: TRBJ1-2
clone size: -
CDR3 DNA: TGTGCCAGCAGTGACGGGACAGGGATACTTGGCTACACCTTC
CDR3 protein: CASSDGTGILGYTF

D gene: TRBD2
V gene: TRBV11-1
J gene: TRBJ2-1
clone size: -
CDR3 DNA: TGTGCCAGCAGCCCTAAGGGACTAGCTACCGGGAATGAGCAGTTCTTC
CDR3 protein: CASSPKGLATGNEQFF

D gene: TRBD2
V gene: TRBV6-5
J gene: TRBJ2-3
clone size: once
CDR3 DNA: TGTGCCACCAGGACTAGCGTCTGGGGCACAGATACGCAGTATTTT
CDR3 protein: CATRTSVWGTDTQYF

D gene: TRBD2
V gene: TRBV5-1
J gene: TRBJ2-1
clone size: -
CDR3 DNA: TGCGCCAGCAGCTTGGCCGCTAGCGGGGGGAGGTATGAGCAGTTCTTC
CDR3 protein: CASSLAASGGRYEQFF

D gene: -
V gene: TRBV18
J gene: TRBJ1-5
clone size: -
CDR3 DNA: TGTGCCAGCTCACTAGACAGGACCTCTCAGCCCCAGCATTTT
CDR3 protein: CASSLDRTSQPQHF

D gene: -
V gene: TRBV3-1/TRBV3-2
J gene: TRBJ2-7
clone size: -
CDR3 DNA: TGTGCCAGCAGCCAAGGGGCAGGGCGATCCTACGAGCAGTACTTC
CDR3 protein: CASSQGAGRSYEQYF

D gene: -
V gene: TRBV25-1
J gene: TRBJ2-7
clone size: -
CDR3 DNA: TGTGCCAGCAGTCGTGTCGGGTTTTCCTACGAGCAGTACTTC
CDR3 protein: CASSRVGFSYEQYF

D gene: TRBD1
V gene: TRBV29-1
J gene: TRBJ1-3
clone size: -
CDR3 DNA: TGCAGCGTCCACCGGGCGGGACAGCCATATCTAATCTTT
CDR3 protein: CSVHRAGQPYLIF